These T cell receptor beta chains were read from a single sample in a study. Produced via immunoSEQ multiplex PCR; TCRdb's table is partial and in-frame only. Among 45,000 to 55,000 clones listed, approximately 93% were seen once. The sequenced sample consisted of PBMCs. These receptors were taken from a man in his forties with rheumatoid arthritis. The CDR3 runs from the conserved cysteine through the conserved F or W. D genes are given only for firm matches. Rows may omit the clone size; those that give it use once, few, many or a size class.

CDR3nt | CDR3aa | d_gene | j_gene | abundance | v_gene
TGTGCCAGCAGCTTAGGACTAGGTCGGACTAGCGGGGGGGATTTTGAGCAGTTCTTC | CASSLGLGRTSGGDFEQFF | TRBD2 | TRBJ2-1 | . | TRBV7-2
TGTGCCAGCAGTTTGAGGCAGCCCTACGAGCAGTACTTC | CASSLRQPYEQYF | . | TRBJ2-7 | . | TRBV27
TGTGCCAGCACCGAGGGTTTATATGGCTACACCTTC | CASTEGLYGYTF | . | TRBJ1-2 | . | TRBV5-4
TGTGCCAGCAGCCAAAGGTCGGGGGGTGCGCAGCCCCAGCATTTT | CASSQRSGGAQPQHF | . | TRBJ1-5 | . | TRBV3-1/TRBV3-2
TGTGCCAGCAGCTTAGCCACAGGGGGTCCCTACGAGCAGTACTTC | CASSLATGGPYEQYF | TRBD1 | TRBJ2-7 | . | TRBV7-6
TGTGCCAGCAGTTCGACCTATAGCGGGGGGGGAGATACGCAGTATTTT | CASSSTYSGGGDTQYF | TRBD2 | TRBJ2-3 | . | TRBV27
TGCGCCAGCAGCTTGAGTGGCCTTTATGGCTACACCTTC | CASSLSGLYGYTF | . | TRBJ1-2 | . | TRBV5-1
TGTGCCAGCAGAGGGGCGGCTGGAAACACCATATATTTT | CASRGAAGNTIYF | . | TRBJ1-3 | . | TRBV12-3/TRBV12-4
TGTGCCAGCAGTCCCACTAGCCTTCTTTCCTACGAGCAGTACTTC | CASSPTSLLSYEQYF | . | TRBJ2-7 | . | TRBV6-5
TGTGCCAGTAGTATGAAAGACTATGGCTACACCTTC | CASSMKDYGYTF | . | TRBJ1-2 | . | TRBV19
TGCGCCAGCAGCTTGCTTCCGGATCAGCCCCAGCATTTT | CASSLLPDQPQHF | . | TRBJ1-5 | . | TRBV5-1
TGTGCCAGCAGCCTAGTACCAGGGGCTGGAAACACCATATATTTT | CASSLVPGAGNTIYF | . | TRBJ1-3 | . | TRBV7-3
TGTGCCAGCAGTTTACCTAGCGTAGAGACCCAGTACTTC | CASSLPSVETQYF | . | TRBJ2-5 | once | TRBV28
TGTGCCAGCAGCTCATCAGGGGGAATGAACACTGAAGCTTTCTTT | CASSSSGGMNTEAFF | TRBD1 | TRBJ1-1 | . | TRBV7-9
TGTGCCAGCAGCCTCGGCAGGGTAGGGGACAATGAGCAGTTCTTC | CASSLGRVGDNEQFF | . | TRBJ2-1 | . | TRBV27
TGTGCCAGTAGCCGGGACAGCTATGAGCAGTTCTTC | CASSRDSYEQFF | TRBD1 | TRBJ2-1 | . | TRBV19
TGTGCCAGCAGTTGGGGTACAGATACGCAGTATTTT | CASSWGTDTQYF | . | TRBJ2-3 | . | TRBV6-2/TRBV6-3
TGTGCCTGGAGTGTACTAACCTGGGGAGGCACCGGGGAGCTGTTTTTT | CAWSVLTWGGTGELFF | . | TRBJ2-2 | . | TRBV30
TGTGCCAGCAGTTACTCGGTTCAGCCCCAGCATTTT | CASSYSVQPQHF | . | TRBJ1-5 | . | TRBV6-2/TRBV6-3
TGTGCCAGCAGCCAAGATACAGAGAACACTGAAGCTTTCTTT | CASSQDTENTEAFF | . | TRBJ1-1 | . | TRBV14
TGTGCCAGCAGCTTTAGCGGGGGGATCACAGATACGCAGTATTTT | CASSFSGGITDTQYF | TRBD2 | TRBJ2-3 | . | TRBV11-3
TGCGCCAGCAGCCAACCCCATCGGGTAATGAACACTGAAGCTTTCTTT | CASSQPHRVMNTEAFF | . | TRBJ1-1 | . | TRBV4-1